The sequence of this TCR beta chain was determined in a study of blood T cells in healthy people across ages. In the case of this clonotype: The germline gene is not matched at one end of the junction; a read error may be the cause.

Combining a sample-barcoded 5' primer with a J-beta primer mix, a second PCR ran for roughly 7 to 11 cycles. MiXCR was run by TCRdb on the 5' RACE reads, yielding one entry per CDR3 protein. The table shows 1.5 million to 2 million distinct CDR3 sequences, with 28% occurring only once. The CDR3 covers 14 residues. The chain has TRBV12-3 or TRBV12-4 and TRBJ1-1; D call uncertain. Sequenced input: blood. The origin of this receptor is a young woman in good health. The CDR3: CASSLGETNTGAFF. CDR3 sequence (DNA): TGTGCCAGCAGTTTAGGGGAGACGAACACTGGAGCTTTCTTT.